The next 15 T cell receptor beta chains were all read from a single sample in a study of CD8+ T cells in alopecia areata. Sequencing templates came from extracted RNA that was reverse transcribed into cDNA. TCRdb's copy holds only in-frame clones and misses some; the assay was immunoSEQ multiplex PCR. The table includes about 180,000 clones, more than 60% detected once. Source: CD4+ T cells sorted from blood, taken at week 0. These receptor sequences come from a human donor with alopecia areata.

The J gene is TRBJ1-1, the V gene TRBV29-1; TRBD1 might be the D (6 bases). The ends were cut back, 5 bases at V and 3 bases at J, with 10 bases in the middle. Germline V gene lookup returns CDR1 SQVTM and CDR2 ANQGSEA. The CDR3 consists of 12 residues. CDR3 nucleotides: TGCAGCGTTAAACAGGGATACACTGAAGCTTTCTTT. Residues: CSVKQGYTEAFF.

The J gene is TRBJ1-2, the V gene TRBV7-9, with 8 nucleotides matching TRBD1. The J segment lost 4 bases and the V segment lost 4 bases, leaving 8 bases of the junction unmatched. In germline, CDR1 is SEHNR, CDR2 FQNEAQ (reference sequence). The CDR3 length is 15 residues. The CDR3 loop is CASSSATGESYGYTF. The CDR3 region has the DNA TGTGCCAGCAGCTCAGCGACAGGGGAATCCTATGGCTACACCTTC.

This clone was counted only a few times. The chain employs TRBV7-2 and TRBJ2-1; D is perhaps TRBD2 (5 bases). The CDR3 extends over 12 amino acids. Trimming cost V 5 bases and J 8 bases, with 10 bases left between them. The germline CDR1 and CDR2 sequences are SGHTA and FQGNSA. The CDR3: CASSPSSYEQFF. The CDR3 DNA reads TGTGCCAGCAGCCCTTCTAGCTATGAGCAGTTCTTC.

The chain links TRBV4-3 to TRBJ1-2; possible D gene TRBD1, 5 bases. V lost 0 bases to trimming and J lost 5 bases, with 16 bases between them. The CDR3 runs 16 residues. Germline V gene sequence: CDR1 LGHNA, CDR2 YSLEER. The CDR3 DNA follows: TGCGCCAGCAGCCAAGATATGGTAGGGGCAGGTTATGGCTACACCTTC. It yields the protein CASSQDMVGAGYGYTF.

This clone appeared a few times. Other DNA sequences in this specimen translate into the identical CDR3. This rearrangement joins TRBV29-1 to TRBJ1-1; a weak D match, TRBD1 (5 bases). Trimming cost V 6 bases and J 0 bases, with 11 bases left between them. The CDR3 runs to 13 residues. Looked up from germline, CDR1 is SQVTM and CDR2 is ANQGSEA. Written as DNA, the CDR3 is TGCAGCGTGGAGGGACGGATGAACACTGAAGCTTTCTTT. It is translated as CSVEGRMNTEAFF.

CDR3 in amino acids: CASSPSGTSRLLELFF. For the CDR3, the DNA is TGTGCCAGCAGCCCCTCCGGGACTAGTCGCCTGCTGGAGCTGTTTTTT. The chain is built from TRBV14 and TRBJ2-2, with TRBD2 matching over 8 bases. J lost 10 bases, V lost 4 bases, and 14 bases had no gene match. Germline values: CDR1 SGHDN, CDR2 FVKESK. CDR3 size: 16 residues.

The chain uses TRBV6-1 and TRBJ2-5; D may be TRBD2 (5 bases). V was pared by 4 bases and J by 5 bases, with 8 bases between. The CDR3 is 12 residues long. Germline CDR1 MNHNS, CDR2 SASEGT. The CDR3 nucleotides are TGTGCCAGCAGTGCGGACTGGGAGACCCAGTACTTC. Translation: CASSADWETQYF.

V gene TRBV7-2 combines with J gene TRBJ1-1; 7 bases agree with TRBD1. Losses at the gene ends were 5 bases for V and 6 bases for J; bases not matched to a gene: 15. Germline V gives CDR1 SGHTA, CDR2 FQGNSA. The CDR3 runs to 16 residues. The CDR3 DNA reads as TGTGCCAGCAGCAACGGGGCCGGGACAGCCATGTCTGAAGCTTTCTTT. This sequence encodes CASSNGAGTAMSEAFF.

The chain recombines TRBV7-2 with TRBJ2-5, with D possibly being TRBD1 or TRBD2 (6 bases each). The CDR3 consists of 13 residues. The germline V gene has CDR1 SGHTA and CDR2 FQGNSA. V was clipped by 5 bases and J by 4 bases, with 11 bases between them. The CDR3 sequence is CASSRLGGETQYF. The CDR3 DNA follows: TGTGCCAGCAGCCGACTAGGGGGAGAGACCCAGTACTTC.

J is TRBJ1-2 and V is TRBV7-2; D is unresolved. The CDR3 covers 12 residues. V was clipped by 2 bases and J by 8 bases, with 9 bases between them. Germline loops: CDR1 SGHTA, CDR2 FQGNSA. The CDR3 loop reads CASSLRQNGYTF. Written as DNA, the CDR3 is TGTGCCAGCAGCTTAAGACAAAACGGCTACACCTTC.

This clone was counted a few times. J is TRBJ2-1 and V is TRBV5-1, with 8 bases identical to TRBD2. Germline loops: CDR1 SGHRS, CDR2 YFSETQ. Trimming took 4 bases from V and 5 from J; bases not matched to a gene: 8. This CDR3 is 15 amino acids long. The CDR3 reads CASSPTGTRHNEQFF. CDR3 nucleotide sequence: TGCGCCAGCAGCCCAACCGGGACTAGACACAATGAGCAGTTCTTC.

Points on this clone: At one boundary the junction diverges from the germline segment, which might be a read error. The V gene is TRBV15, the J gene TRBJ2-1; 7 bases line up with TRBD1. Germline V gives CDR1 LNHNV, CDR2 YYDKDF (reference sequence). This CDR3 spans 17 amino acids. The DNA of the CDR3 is TGTGCCACCAGCGGAGACAGGGTGGGCTTTAACCACAATGAGCAGTTCTTC. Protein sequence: CATSGDRVGFNHNEQFF. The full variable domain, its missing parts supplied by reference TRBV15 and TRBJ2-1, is DAMVIQNPRYQVTQFGKPVTLSCSQTLNHNVMYWYQQKSSQAPKLLFHYYDKDFNNEADTPDNFQSRRPNTSFCFLDIRSPGLGDTAMYLCATSGDRVGFNHNEQFFGPGTRLTVL.

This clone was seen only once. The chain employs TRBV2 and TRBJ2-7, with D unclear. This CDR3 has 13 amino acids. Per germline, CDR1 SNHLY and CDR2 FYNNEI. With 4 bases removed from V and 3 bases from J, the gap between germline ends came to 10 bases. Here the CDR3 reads CASSAMPGYEQYF. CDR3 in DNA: TGTGCCAGCAGTGCGATGCCAGGCTACGAGCAGTACTTC.

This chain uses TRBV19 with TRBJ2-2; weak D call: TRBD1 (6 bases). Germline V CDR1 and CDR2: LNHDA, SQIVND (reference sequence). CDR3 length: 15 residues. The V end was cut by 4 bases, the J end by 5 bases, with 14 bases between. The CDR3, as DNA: TGTGCCAGTAGTAATAGGGCAGGGACAACCGGGGAGCTGTTTTTT. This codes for CASSNRAGTTGELFF. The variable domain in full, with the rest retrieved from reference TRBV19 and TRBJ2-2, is DGGITQSPKYLFRKEGQNVTLSCEQNLNHDAMYWYRQDPGQGLRLIYYSQIVNDFQKGDIAEGYSVSREKKESFPLTVTSAQKNPTAFYLCASSNRAGTTGELFFGEGSRLTVL.

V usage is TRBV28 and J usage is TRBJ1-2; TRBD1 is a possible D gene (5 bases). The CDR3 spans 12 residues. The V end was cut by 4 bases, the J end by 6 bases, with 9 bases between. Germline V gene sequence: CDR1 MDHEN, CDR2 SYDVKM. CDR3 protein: CASSSRGDGYTF. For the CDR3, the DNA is TGTGCCAGCAGTTCAAGGGGCGATGGCTACACCTTC.